This passage covers 11 T cell receptor beta chains from one sample sequenced in a study of T cell responses to AZD1222 COVID-19 vaccine. Measured with immunoSEQ multiplex PCR; TCRdb has only the in-frame clones, and not every one. The table records 150,000 or so clones, 80% to 90% of them present only once. The material sequenced was peripheral blood, taken on day 0 of AZD1222 vaccination. The receptor source for this set is an adult in good health.

The count of this clone is one. The rearrangement joins TRBV29-1 to TRBJ2-5; no clear D gene. This CDR3 spans 14 amino acids. Trimming took off 8 bases at V and 2 bases at J, with 18 bases between the two ends. Per the germline V gene, CDR1 is SQVTM and CDR2 is ANQGSEA. CDR3: CSSRVGPLQETQYF. The CDR3 coding sequence is TGCAGCTCACGGGTGGGCCCCTTGCAAGAGACCCAGTACTTC.

The gene calls are TRBV5-5 and TRBJ2-2; 13 bases are a match to TRBD2. CDR1 and CDR2 from the germline V gene are SGHKS and YYEKEE (reference sequence). The CDR3 runs 16 residues. V lost 4 bases and J lost 7; bases outside the gene matches: 7. CDR3 amino acids: CASSLGLAGAGGELFF. CDR3 sequence (DNA): TGTGCCAGCAGCCTTGGACTAGCGGGGGCCGGCGGGGAGCTGTTTTTT.

The chain joins TRBV18 to TRBJ2-5; 9 bases line up with TRBD2. CDR3 length: 17 residues. CDR1 and CDR2 from the germline V gene are KGHSH and LQKENI. V gave up 3 bases and J gave up 4 bases; unmatched junction bases: 12. The CDR3 DNA follows: TGTGCCAGCTCACCCCCAGGACTAGCGAGATCAACAGAGACCCAGTACTTC. It yields the protein CASSPPGLARSTETQYF.

J is TRBJ1-2 and V is TRBV28; D is uncertain. The CDR3 is 13 amino acids. Looked up from germline, CDR1 is MDHEN and CDR2 is SYDVKM. V shed 5 bases and J shed 4 bases, with 11 bases lying between them. The CDR3: CASSPGSGYGYTF. The CDR3 nucleotides are TGTGCCAGCAGTCCGGGGTCGGGCTATGGCTACACCTTC.

The V call is TRBV7-9, the J call TRBJ1-3, with unresolved D. CDR3 length equals 14 residues. The V gene's germline CDR1 is SEHNR and CDR2 FQNEAQ (reference sequence). V was cut by 7 bases and J by 0 bases, with 10 bases left in between. CDR3: CASTDSGSGNTIYF. CDR3 sequence (DNA): TGTGCCAGCACCGACTCGGGCTCTGGAAACACCATATATTTT.

The chain is built from TRBV7-3 and TRBJ2-7, with 10 bases aligning to TRBD2. This CDR3 contains 14 residues. Germline lookup yields CDR1 SGHTA and CDR2 FQGTGA. CDR3 amino acids: CSRGAGGKLCEQYF. Here the CDR3 DNA reads TGTTCACGGGGAGCGGGAGGGAAACTTTGCGAGCAGTACTTC.

The genes are TRBV2 and TRBJ2-3; no clear D. CDR3 length: 14 residues. Per germline, CDR1 SNHLY and CDR2 FYNNEI. Trimming took 4 bases from V and 2 from J, leaving 10 bases between them. The CDR3 DNA follows: TGTGCCAGCAGTGTCTCACGGGTCACAGATACGCAGTATTTT. Its translation: CASSVSRVTDTQYF.

The genes are TRBV5-1 and TRBJ2-3; 8 bases map to TRBD2. The germline gives CDR1 SGHRS, CDR2 YFSETQ. Unmatched junction bases numbered 4, after V lost 1 base and J lost 3 bases. This CDR3 spans 15 amino acids. CDR3: CASSLREGGTDTQYF. The CDR3 DNA reads as TGCGCCAGCAGCTTGCGGGAGGGCGGGACAGATACGCAGTATTTT. Complete variable domain (other parts from reference TRBV5-1 and TRBJ2-3): KAGVTQTPRYLIKTRGQQVTLSCSPISGHRSVSWYQQTPGQGLQFLFEYFSETQRNKGNFPGRFSGRQFSNSRSEMNVSTLELGDSALYLCASSLREGGTDTQYFGPGTRLTVL.

The V gene is TRBV28, the J gene TRBJ1-2; D possibly corresponds to TRBD1 (6 bases). This CDR3 is 15 amino acids long. CDR1 is MDHEN and CDR2 is SYDVKM in the germline V gene. Trimming removed 5 bases from V and 4 bases from J, with 17 bases in between. The CDR3 spells CASSRRSGAGYGYTF. The CDR3 DNA is TGTGCCAGCAGTCGGCGATCGGGGGCTGGCTATGGCTACACCTTC.

The chain employs TRBV3-1 (or the pseudogene TRBV3-2) and TRBJ2-2, with TRBD2 identical over 10 bases. CDR1 LGHDT and CDR2 YNNKEL come from the germline V gene (reference sequence). V lost 0 bases to trimming and J lost 1 base; unmatched junction nucleotides: 8. This CDR3 comprises 19 residues. The CDR3: CASSQEILAGPMNTGELFF. CDR3 nucleotides: TGTGCCAGCAGCCAAGAAATACTAGCGGGACCAATGAACACCGGGGAGCTGTTTTTT.

The genes are TRBV7-2 and TRBJ2-1, with D uncertain. The V end lost 5 bases, the J end lost 1 base, and 12 bases lay between the germline ends. This CDR3 contains 15 residues. Looked up from germline, CDR1 is SGHTA and CDR2 is FQGNSA. In DNA, the CDR3 is TGTGCCAGCAGCCTACACCCATGGTCCTACAATGAGCAGTTCTTC. It codes for CASSLHPWSYNEQFF. The full variable domain, rest sourced from reference TRBV7-2 and TRBJ2-1, is GAGVSQSPSNKVTEKGKDVELRCDPISGHTALYWYRQSLGQGLEFLIYFQGNSAPDKSGLPSDRFSAERTGGSVSTLTIQRTQQEDSAVYLCASSLHPWSYNEQFFGPGTRLTVL.